The sequence of this TCR beta chain was determined in a study of monozygotic twins with inflammatory bowel disease. Study-wide findings and caveats: Clonotypes shared with others were fewer in IBD patients than in healthy twins, especially with disease activity. Background noise in patient repertoires may stem from differing immunosuppressive treatments.

The UMIs contained a 6-nucleotide sample barcode. They were added by template switching during cDNA synthesis. TCRdb reworked the 5' RACE reads into one entry per CDR3 protein, no DNA. The sample has under 350,000 distinct CDR3 sequences. Points on this clonotype: What it recognizes is unknown.

The CDR3 totals 14 residues. CDR1 is SGHVS, CDR2 FNYEAQ, per germline. This receptor was obtained from a human donor with ulcerative colitis or Crohn's disease, or a healthy co-twin of an affected twin (not recorded which). V gene TRBV7-6 combines with J gene TRBJ2-3. Sequenced input: blood. The CDR3 spells CASSLVVVPDTQYF.